This TCR beta chain was obtained from a study of cytomegalovirus exposure and HLA in healthy donors. Notes on the study in general: A later analysis showed HLA-associated TCR beta chains outstripping equally common others in clonal expansion. For presence/absence analyses, sequencing depth was assumed to be roughly uniform across donors. Later analysis associated a missense DCLRE1C variant with TCR beta V- and J-gene trimming.

Each donor's status was that of a healthy bone marrow donor. Comment on this clone: Its matching antigen is unknown.

It was with 60 Vbeta and 13 Jbeta primers that the PCR ran. The repertoire was sequenced with immunoSEQ multiplex PCR; TCRdb's copy has only in-frame clones and lacks some. The sample lists under 150,000 clones, about four fifths occurring once. Trimming took 6 bases from V and 7 from J, leaving 13 bases between them. This CDR3 has 14 amino acids. Germline assignment: CDR1 MDHEN and CDR2 SYDVKM. The specimen sequenced was PBMCs. The TCR comes from a man between 18 and 29 years old in good health and CMV-seronegative. This chain joins TRBV28 and TRBJ1-6; D is uncertain. The CDR3 is CASREPTKNSPLHF. The CDR3 DNA reads TGTGCCAGCAGGGAACCGACAAAAAATTCACCCCTCCACTTT.